These T cell receptor beta chains were read from a single sample in a study of blood T cell repertoires in COVID-19. Sequenced by immunoSEQ multiplex PCR; TCRdb stores in-frame clones only, minus some. The table has approximately 150,000 clones, roughly 85% seen once. The sequenced material came from peripheral blood. All receptors come from a human donor with acute or convalescent COVID-19. The donor label of this sample is uncertain. Both conserved end residues are part of each CDR3. The D gene is left open where the match is weak. Clone size is given for some rows only: seen once, a few or many times, or a class if the clone is expanded.

abundance: NA
d_gene: NA
j_gene: TRBJ1-1
v_gene: TRBV5-3
CDR3aa: CARSLSQSTLVNTEAFF
CDR3nt: TGTGCCAGAAGCTTGTCTCAATCGACACTGGTGAACACTGAAGCTTTCTTT

abundance: NA
d_gene: TRBD2
j_gene: TRBJ2-3
v_gene: TRBV11-2
CDR3aa: CASSRRTSGSTDTQYF
CDR3nt: TGTGCCAGCAGCCGACGGACTAGCGGGAGCACAGATACGCAGTATTTT

abundance: NA
d_gene: TRBD1
j_gene: TRBJ1-1
v_gene: TRBV2
CDR3aa: CASSDGIGQGMNTEAFF
CDR3nt: TGTGCCAGCAGTGATGGTATCGGACAGGGAATGAACACTGAAGCTTTCTTT

abundance: NA
d_gene: TRBD1
j_gene: TRBJ2-5
v_gene: TRBV2
CDR3aa: CAGAGGQETQYF
CDR3nt: TGTGCGGGAGCAGGGGGCCAAGAGACCCAGTACTTC

abundance: NA
d_gene: TRBD1
j_gene: TRBJ1-2
v_gene: TRBV11-2
CDR3aa: CASSSYRDRGRGYGYTF
CDR3nt: TGTGCCAGCAGCTCTTATAGGGACAGGGGGCGAGGGTATGGCTACACCTTC

abundance: NA
d_gene: NA
j_gene: TRBJ2-2
v_gene: TRBV11-3
CDR3aa: CASSFAGAQDTGELFF
CDR3nt: TGTGCCAGCAGCTTCGCGGGGGCACAGGACACCGGGGAGCTGTTTTTT

abundance: NA
d_gene: TRBD2
j_gene: TRBJ2-7
v_gene: TRBV6-5
CDR3aa: CASRTSGIGSYEQYF
CDR3nt: TGTGCCAGCAGGACTAGCGGGATAGGGTCCTACGAGCAGTACTTC

abundance: NA
d_gene: NA
j_gene: TRBJ1-1
v_gene: TRBV10-3
CDR3aa: CAISERTDMNTEAFF
CDR3nt: TGTGCCATCAGTGAGAGGACAGATATGAACACTGAAGCTTTCTTT

abundance: NA
d_gene: NA
j_gene: TRBJ1-1
v_gene: TRBV19
CDR3aa: CASSIARRGEAFF
CDR3nt: TGTGCCAGTAGTATAGCTCGACGGGGTGAAGCTTTCTTT

abundance: NA
d_gene: TRBD1
j_gene: TRBJ2-2
v_gene: TRBV30
CDR3aa: CAWSVNRGAGELFF
CDR3nt: TGTGCCTGGAGTGTAAACAGGGGGGCCGGGGAGCTGTTTTTT

abundance: many
d_gene: TRBD2
j_gene: TRBJ2-3
v_gene: TRBV19
CDR3aa: CASSIGLAGPTDTQYF
CDR3nt: TGTGCCAGTAGTATAGGTCTAGCGGGACCCACAGATACGCAGTATTTT

abundance: NA
d_gene: NA
j_gene: TRBJ2-5
v_gene: TRBV5-6
CDR3aa: CASSLLARETQYF
CDR3nt: TGTGCCAGCAGCTTGTTAGCCCGTGAGACCCAGTACTTC

abundance: NA
d_gene: NA
j_gene: TRBJ1-1
v_gene: TRBV30
CDR3aa: CAWSQQENTEAFF
CDR3nt: TGTGCCTGGAGTCAACAGGAGAACACTGAAGCTTTCTTT

abundance: NA
d_gene: TRBD2
j_gene: TRBJ2-1
v_gene: TRBV7-2
CDR3aa: CASSVAWLAGNEQFF
CDR3nt: TGTGCCAGCAGCGTAGCTTGGCTAGCGGGCAATGAGCAGTTCTTC

abundance: NA
d_gene: NA
j_gene: TRBJ2-5
v_gene: TRBV30
CDR3aa: CAWSLRDQETQYF
CDR3nt: TGTGCCTGGAGCCTACGGGACCAAGAGACCCAGTACTTC

abundance: NA
d_gene: NA
j_gene: TRBJ1-1
v_gene: TRBV5-6
CDR3aa: CASSFSERGMNTEAFF
CDR3nt: TGTGCCAGCAGCTTTTCAGAGCGGGGGATGAACACTGAAGCTTTCTTT

abundance: few
d_gene: TRBD1
j_gene: TRBJ2-5
v_gene: TRBV2
CDR3aa: CASSVDREETQYF
CDR3nt: TGTGCCAGCAGTGTTGACAGGGAAGAGACCCAGTACTTC

abundance: NA
d_gene: TRBD1
j_gene: TRBJ1-2
v_gene: TRBV2
CDR3aa: CASSGDSAGGGYTF
CDR3nt: TGTGCCAGCAGTGGGGACAGTGCTGGCGGCGGCTACACCTTC

abundance: NA
d_gene: TRBD1
j_gene: TRBJ1-4
v_gene: TRBV7-2
CDR3aa: CASSRLGQEYEKLFF
CDR3nt: TGTGCCAGCAGCCGCCTGGGACAGGAATACGAAAAACTGTTTTTT

abundance: NA
d_gene: NA
j_gene: TRBJ1-2
v_gene: TRBV30
CDR3aa: CAWSWDTNYGYTF
CDR3nt: TGTGCCTGGAGTTGGGACACTAACTATGGCTACACCTTC

abundance: NA
d_gene: TRBD2
j_gene: TRBJ2-1
v_gene: TRBV6-2/TRBV6-3
CDR3aa: CASSPGRAGAYNEQFF
CDR3nt: TGTGCCAGCAGTCCCGGAAGGGCGGGAGCCTACAATGAGCAGTTCTTC

abundance: NA
d_gene: TRBD1
j_gene: TRBJ2-1
v_gene: TRBV18
CDR3aa: CASSPGGQRGFNEQFF
CDR3nt: TGTGCCAGCTCACCAGGGGGACAGAGAGGGTTCAATGAGCAGTTCTTC

abundance: NA
d_gene: TRBD1
j_gene: TRBJ1-2
v_gene: TRBV5-1
CDR3aa: CASSLDGTGISVYTF
CDR3nt: TGCGCCAGCAGCTTGGATGGGACAGGGATAAGTGTCTACACCTTC

abundance: NA
d_gene: TRBD2
j_gene: TRBJ2-1
v_gene: TRBV6-5
CDR3aa: CASSYYLSGRGDEQFF
CDR3nt: TGTGCCAGCAGTTACTACTTGAGCGGGCGGGGGGATGAGCAGTTCTTC

abundance: once
d_gene: TRBD1
j_gene: TRBJ1-2
v_gene: TRBV25-1
CDR3aa: CASRADRVGGYTF
CDR3nt: TGTGCCAGCAGAGCGGACAGGGTGGGTGGCTACACCTTC

abundance: NA
d_gene: NA
j_gene: TRBJ1-6
v_gene: TRBV5-1
CDR3aa: CASSLDAGDNSPLHF
CDR3nt: TGCGCCAGCAGCTTGGACGCAGGGGATAATTCACCCCTCCACTTT

abundance: NA
d_gene: TRBD1
j_gene: TRBJ1-1
v_gene: TRBV19
CDR3aa: CASRTGTGRGNTEAFF
CDR3nt: TGTGCCAGTAGGACCGGGACAGGGAGAGGGAACACTGAAGCTTTCTTT

abundance: NA
d_gene: NA
j_gene: TRBJ2-1
v_gene: TRBV7-2
CDR3aa: CASSLERVSYNEQFF
CDR3nt: TGTGCCAGCAGCTTAGAGCGGGTCTCCTACAATGAGCAGTTCTTC

abundance: NA
d_gene: NA
j_gene: TRBJ2-5
v_gene: TRBV3-1/TRBV3-2
CDR3aa: CASSRLVETQYF
CDR3nt: TGTGCCAGCAGCCGCCTAGTAGAGACCCAGTACTTC

abundance: NA
d_gene: TRBD1
j_gene: TRBJ1-2
v_gene: TRBV5-1
CDR3aa: CASSLRQGGYGYTF
CDR3nt: TGCGCCAGCAGCTTGCGGCAGGGGGGATATGGCTACACCTTC

abundance: NA
d_gene: NA
j_gene: TRBJ2-3
v_gene: TRBV7-2
CDR3aa: CASSLGGDHTDTQYF
CDR3nt: TGTGCCAGCAGCTTAGGCGGAGATCACACAGATACGCAGTATTTT

abundance: NA
d_gene: TRBD1
j_gene: TRBJ1-1
v_gene: TRBV2
CDR3aa: CASRLTGASEAFF
CDR3nt: TGTGCCAGCAGGTTGACAGGGGCTTCTGAAGCTTTCTTT

abundance: NA
d_gene: NA
j_gene: TRBJ1-2
v_gene: TRBV29-1
CDR3aa: CSVEGNNGYTF
CDR3nt: TGCAGCGTTGAAGGTAACAACGGCTACACCTTC

abundance: NA
d_gene: TRBD1
j_gene: TRBJ2-4
v_gene: TRBV24-1
CDR3aa: CATSDGQGVAKNIQYF
CDR3nt: TGTGCCACCAGTGATGGACAGGGTGTAGCCAAAAACATTCAGTACTTC

abundance: once
d_gene: NA
j_gene: TRBJ1-1
v_gene: TRBV30
CDR3aa: CAWIPSRAGGAFF
CDR3nt: TGTGCCTGGATTCCCTCCAGGGCCGGCGGAGCTTTCTTT

abundance: NA
d_gene: NA
j_gene: TRBJ1-4
v_gene: TRBV7-2
CDR3aa: CASSLFQGNEKLFF
CDR3nt: TGTGCCAGCAGCTTATTTCAGGGTAATGAAAAACTGTTTTTT

abundance: NA
d_gene: TRBD1
j_gene: TRBJ1-1
v_gene: TRBV9
CDR3aa: CASSLGRDRDQRGAFF
CDR3nt: TGTGCCAGCAGCCTCGGTAGGGACAGGGACCAACGGGGAGCTTTCTTT

abundance: NA
d_gene: NA
j_gene: TRBJ2-2
v_gene: TRBV5-5
CDR3aa: CASSPGLAGELFF
CDR3nt: TGTGCCAGCAGCCCCGGACTGGCCGGGGAGCTGTTTTTT

abundance: once
d_gene: NA
j_gene: TRBJ2-6
v_gene: TRBV5-8
CDR3aa: CASSLDGAGANVLTF
CDR3nt: TGTGCCAGCAGCTTGGACGGAGCCGGGGCCAACGTCCTGACTTTC

abundance: NA
d_gene: NA
j_gene: TRBJ1-3
v_gene: TRBV3-1/TRBV3-2
CDR3aa: CASSQLGLQGRGNTIYF
CDR3nt: TGTGCCAGCAGCCAACTGGGCCTACAGGGTCGTGGAAACACCATATATTTT

abundance: NA
d_gene: NA
j_gene: TRBJ1-5
v_gene: TRBV5-6
CDR3aa: CASSSSPNQPQHF
CDR3nt: TGTGCCAGCAGCTCGAGCCCCAATCAGCCCCAGCATTTT

abundance: NA
d_gene: TRBD1
j_gene: TRBJ1-2
v_gene: TRBV7-2
CDR3aa: CASSLTGIYGYTF
CDR3nt: TGTGCCAGCAGCTTGACAGGGATCTATGGCTACACCTTC

abundance: NA
d_gene: NA
j_gene: TRBJ1-5
v_gene: TRBV19
CDR3aa: CASSIIREWDQPQHF
CDR3nt: TGTGCCAGTAGTATAATCAGGGAATGGGATCAGCCCCAGCATTTT

abundance: NA
d_gene: TRBD1
j_gene: TRBJ1-2
v_gene: TRBV23-1
CDR3aa: CASSHGQEYGYTF
CDR3nt: TGCGCCAGCAGTCACGGACAGGAATATGGCTACACCTTC

abundance: NA
d_gene: NA
j_gene: TRBJ2-7
v_gene: TRBV3-1/TRBV3-2
CDR3aa: CASSQDLGITGEQYF
CDR3nt: TGTGCCAGCAGCCAAGATCTCGGTATCACGGGGGAGCAGTACTTC

abundance: once
d_gene: TRBD1
j_gene: TRBJ1-2
v_gene: TRBV4-3
CDR3aa: CASSRGQGRDYGYTF
CDR3nt: TGCGCCAGCAGCCGAGGACAGGGGAGGGACTATGGCTACACCTTC

abundance: NA
d_gene: TRBD1
j_gene: TRBJ2-6
v_gene: TRBV6-5
CDR3aa: CASRQGGSGANVLTF
CDR3nt: TGTGCCAGTAGACAGGGGGGGTCTGGGGCCAACGTCCTGACTTTC